This T cell receptor (beta chain) came from a study of blood T cell repertoires in COVID-19. About the research overall: The origin of the acute and convalescent COVID-19 samples was the United States, Italy and Spain. T cells, B-cell-depleted T cells, or PBMCs provided the cDNA or gDNA that served as material.

In the authors' methods: Amplifying reference gene primers gave estimates of nucleated cell counts. Assay used: immunoSEQ multiplex PCR; TCRdb lists only in-frame clones, some missing. V and J calls and clone size come straight from that table; D and trimming were deduced from the DNA. The sample lists 86,000 or so clones; more than 75% were seen once. The CDR3 runs to 13 residues. V was clipped by 6 bases and J by 1 base, with 9 bases between them. Germline V lookup: CDR1 MGHDK, CDR2 SYGVNS. In its sample, this clone was seen a few times. The V and J genes are TRBV25-1 and TRBJ1-1; maybe TRBD1 (6 bases). The clonotype comes from an elderly woman with acute or convalescent COVID-19. The material sequenced was peripheral blood. The CDR3 reads CASRETGNTEAFF. CDR3 bases: TGTGCCAGCAGGGAGACAGGGAACACTGAAGCTTTCTTT. The complete variable domain, with remaining parts taken from reference TRBV25-1 and TRBJ1-1, reads EADIYQTPRYLVIGTGKKITLECSQTMGHDKMYWYQQDPGMELHLIHYSYGVNSTEKGDLSSESTVSRIRTEHFPLTLESARPSHTSQYLCASRETGNTEAFFGQGTRLTVV.